The subject of this entry is one T cell receptor beta chain. These data come from a study of blood T cell repertoires in COVID-19. Study overall: Material from acute and convalescent COVID-19 was sourced from the United States, Italy and Spain.

The V and J ends lost 4 bases and 2 bases, in that order; junction bases with no gene match: 7. The CDR3 length is 16 residues. The germline V gene encodes CDR1 SGHNT and CDR2 YENEEA. Residents of 24 US areas, aged roughly 18 to 89 years, made up the participants. Using immunoSEQ multiplex PCR, the repertoire was profiled, and TCRdb retains in-frame clones only, with some absent. The table lists 250,000 or so clones, around 93% of them singletons. The TCR sequence derives from a man in his forties or fifties who had been exposed to COVID-19. The chain has TRBV11-3 and TRBJ2-2; TRBD1 aligns across 7 bases. Sequenced: PBMCs or T cells enriched from blood (not recorded which). CDR3 in amino acids: CASSSLGTANTGELFF. CDR3 in DNA: TGTGCCAGCAGCTCTCTCGGGACAGCTAACACCGGGGAGCTGTTTTTT.